Listed below are T cell receptor beta chains from one sample, sequenced in a study of CXCR3-negative and CXCR3-positive naive CD8 T cells. TCRdb reprocessed the 5' RACE reads; each CDR3 protein has one entry and no DNA is given. The table lists 20,000 to 25,000 distinct CDR3 sequences. The sample comprised memory CD8+ T cells from blood. The source of these receptors is a human donor in good health. Some clones in this sample may be carry-over from other donors' samples. Each CDR3 is given with its conserved first and last residue. Clone size, where shown, is once, few, many, or a class for clones that have expanded.

clone_size j_call v_call cdr3_aa
NA TRBJ2-7 TRBV28 CASSFGQTYEQYF
NA TRBJ1-1 TRBV7-3 CASSLIQGTNTEAFF
NA TRBJ2-5 TRBV13 CASSPRSRTFQETQYF
medium-sized TRBJ1-1 TRBV4-3 CASSPGGRGESTEAFF
NA TRBJ2-5 TRBV7-9 CASRQGGGRKETQYF
NA TRBJ1-2 TRBV20-1 CSARLGSDYGYTF
NA TRBJ2-1 TRBV20-1 CSANLGSEQFF
NA TRBJ1-2 TRBV27 CASSSPATGLDGYTF
NA TRBJ2-6 TRBV4-3 CASSQDISSGANVLTF
NA TRBJ2-1 TRBV12-5 CASGLGIAGALYNEQFF
NA TRBJ1-5 TRBV12-3/TRBV12-4 CASSFEEGTAPNLPQHF
NA TRBJ2-7 TRBV29-1 CSVDGGQAYEQYF
NA TRBJ2-7 TRBV28 CASRWTANSYEQYF
NA TRBJ2-1 TRBV7-8 CASSLAPGNEQFF
NA TRBJ1-1 TRBV12-3/TRBV12-4 CASSFPNTEAFF
NA TRBJ1-1 TRBV12-3/TRBV12-4 CASSLRDRDTEAFF
NA TRBJ2-1 TRBV7-3 CASSWGGPQNEQFF
NA TRBJ2-3 TRBV29-1 CSVAKGSTDTQYF
NA TRBJ1-6 TRBV7-3 CASSATGGAGSPLHF
NA TRBJ2-7 TRBV4-3 CASSQRSGVGEQYF
NA TRBJ2-7 TRBV4-1 CASSLSGQELSYEQYF
NA TRBJ1-1 TRBV27 CASSHDPRQGAWLEAFF
NA TRBJ2-7 TRBV21-1 CASSKKRNRDRGDFRPYEQYF